The clone carrying this T cell receptor beta chain was observed once. Its matching antigen is unknown. Produced via immunoSEQ multiplex PCR; TCRdb's table is partial and in-frame only. The sample includes some 98,000 clones, over 75% of them seen just once. The record originates from a study of cytomegalovirus exposure and HLA in healthy donors. Study findings and constraints: The dataset shows that most TCR sequences were rare, while some public TCRs occurred in many donors.

The germline CDR1 and CDR2 sequences are MNHEY and SVGAGI. There are 16 residues in the CDR3. V lost 0 bases and J 5 bases, leaving 16 bases between the germline ends. The clonotype was recovered from a man between 18 and 29 years old in good health and CMV-seropositive. Sequencing was carried out using PBMCs. The genes are TRBV6-5 and TRBJ1-2; D is unclear. CDR3 sequence (DNA): TGTGCCAGCAGTTACTCGACGGGGTCGATTTCTTATGGCTACACCTTC. Translated: CASSYSTGSISYGYTF.